The 30 T cell receptor beta chains below all came from one sample that was sequenced in a study of T cell repertoires in cytomegalovirus infection. TCRdb recomputed calls from the reads with MiXCR, one row per CDR3 protein. The table shows roughly 730,000 distinct CDR3 sequences, with 33% occurring only once. These receptors have no known antigen. The source material was cultured PBMCs, sampled from culture after CMV antigen stimulation. The receptors stem from a human donor in good health (CMV status not recorded). Some clones in this sample may be carry-over from other donors' samples.

The chain combines TRBV11-2 with TRBJ2-1; TRBD2 matches at 7 bases. CDR3 length: 15 amino acids. The germline gives CDR1 SGHAT, CDR2 FQNNGV. J gave up 3 bases and V 0 bases, and 2 bases lay outside the gene matches. The CDR3 nucleotides are TGTGCCAGCAGCTTAGAGGGGGGGTTCTACAATGAGCAGTTCTTC. The encoded protein is CASSLEGGFYNEQFF.

This clonotype was recorded only once. V is TRBV6-5 and J is TRBJ2-1; 11 nucleotides align to TRBD2. Germline CDR1 MNHEY, CDR2 SVGAGI. V shed 6 bases, J shed 10 bases, and the junction held 11 bases outside the gene matches. This CDR3 comprises 15 residues. The CDR3 reads CASSSGTSGIREQFF. The CDR3 bases are TGTGCCAGCAGCTCCGGGACTAGCGGTATTAGGGAGCAGTTCTTC.

The chain has TRBV28 and TRBJ1-1; D is possibly TRBD1 (6 bases). Per germline, CDR1 MDHEN and CDR2 SYDVKM. The V and J ends lost 6 bases and 4 bases respectively, with 15 bases between them. The CDR3 sequence is 14 residues long. CDR3 sequence reads: CASRTGQLITEAFF. CDR3 DNA: TGTGCCAGCAGAACAGGACAGCTGATCACTGAAGCTTTCTTT.

This clonotype was detected only a few times. The rearrangement uses TRBV7-8 and TRBJ2-1; D unclear. The CDR3 is 15 residues long. Germline lookup yields CDR1 SGHVS and CDR2 FQNEAQ. Trimming removed 1 base from V and 7 bases from J, with 14 bases in between. The CDR3 bases are TGTGCCAGCAGCTTAGGGGGAAGGCCGAGAAATGAGCAGTTCTTC. Amino acid sequence: CASSLGGRPRNEQFF.

The chain employs TRBV2 and TRBJ2-3; 9 positions match TRBD2. The V gene end was trimmed by 6 bases and the J gene end by 9 bases; junction bases not matched to a gene: 22. Germline CDR1 SNHLY, CDR2 FYNNEI. This CDR3 has 18 residues. Written as DNA, the CDR3 is TGTGCCAGCAGGCGAGGCCGACTAGCGGCCGCCGGGGGGAAGACGCAGTATTTT. It codes for CASRRGRLAAAGGKTQYF.

The chain joins TRBV7-8 to TRBJ2-3, with D perhaps TRBD2 (7 bases). The CDR3 is 14 amino acids. V lost 3 bases to trimming and J lost 5 bases, with 12 bases between them. The germline V gene has CDR1 SGHVS and CDR2 FQNEAQ. The CDR3 DNA reads TGTGCCAGCAGCTTCGGGGGGCCGGAAGATACGCAGTATTTT. It encodes CASSFGGPEDTQYF.

This clonotype was observed at least ten times. The chain is built from TRBV7-8 and TRBJ1-4; a possible D gene is TRBD1 (6 bases). Trimming stripped 1 base from V and 2 bases from J, with 11 bases between. Germline loops: CDR1 SGHVS, CDR2 FQNEAQ. The CDR3 has 16 amino acids. The CDR3 loop is CASSLVAQGTNEKLFF. The DNA for the CDR3 is TGTGCCAGCAGCTTAGTCGCCCAGGGGACTAATGAAAAACTGTTTTTT.

This clonotype was counted ten times or more. The V and J genes are TRBV7-2 and TRBJ2-5, with D tentatively TRBD1 (6 bases). Germline-derived CDR1 and CDR2 are SGHTA and FQGNSA. This CDR3 has 14 residues. The V and J ends lost 0 bases and 5 bases respectively, with 10 bases between them. CDR3 sequence (DNA): TGTGCCAGCAGCTTAGCTTCAGGGGAGGAGACCCAGTACTTC. Residues: CASSLASGEETQYF.

V and J are TRBV28 and TRBJ1-3; D is unclear. V was trimmed by 5 bases and J by 4 bases, leaving 24 bases between them. The germline V gene encodes CDR1 MDHEN and CDR2 SYDVKM. The CDR3 has 18 residues. Here the CDR3 DNA reads TGTGCCAGCAGTGTCGGGGTAGGTTCCCTCACAAGAGGAAACACCATATATTTT. This encodes CASSVGVGSLTRGNTIYF.

The chain has TRBV12-3 or TRBV12-4 and TRBJ1-1, with 12 nucleotides matching TRBD1. After removal of 3 bases from V and 11 bases from J, the junction contained 10 bases not matched to a gene. The CDR3 sequence is 15 residues long. This CDR3 is CASSFAGTGGWEAFF. The DNA of the CDR3 is TGTGCCAGCAGTTTCGCCGGGACAGGGGGCTGGGAGGCTTTCTTT.

This clonotype appeared a single time. This chain uses TRBV5-1 with TRBJ2-1; D may match TRBD1 or TRBD2 (5 bases each). Looked up from germline, CDR1 is SGHRS and CDR2 is YFSETQ. The length of the CDR3 is 15 residues. Trimming stripped 6 bases from V and 0 bases from J, with 13 bases between. CDR3 region: CASTGRPGSYNEQFF. In DNA form, the CDR3 reads TGCGCCAGCACGGGACGGCCTGGCTCCTACAATGAGCAGTTCTTC.

The CDR3 DNA reads TGTGCCAGCAGTTACTCTTGGCAGGGATGGGATGAAGCTTTCTTT. It encodes CASSYSWQGWDEAFF. This rearrangement joins TRBV6-5 to TRBJ1-1; D may be TRBD1 (5 bases). V gave up 0 bases and J gave up 7 bases, with 15 bases separating them. CDR3 length: 15 amino acids. Germline-derived CDR1 and CDR2 are MNHEY and SVGAGI.

This chain links TRBV7-9 with TRBJ2-1, with 9 bases that match TRBD2. Germline V gene sequence: CDR1 SEHNR, CDR2 FQNEAQ (reference sequence). There are 14 residues in the CDR3. The V segment lost 3 bases and the J segment 8 bases; nucleotides outside the gene matches: 5. The CDR3 region is CASSLAGGKDEQFF. The CDR3 nucleotides are TGTGCCAGCAGCTTGGCGGGGGGGAAGGATGAGCAGTTCTTC. Full variable domain (rest looked up from reference TRBV7-9 and TRBJ2-1): DTGVSQNPRHKITKRGQNVTFRCDPISEHNRLYWYRQTLGQGPEFLTYFQNEAQLEKSRLLSDRFSAERPKGSFSTLEIQRTEQGDSAMYLCASSLAGGKDEQFFGPGTRLTVL.

This clonotype was seen more than once but under ten times. This rearrangement joins TRBV20-1 to TRBJ1-4; a weak D match, TRBD1 (6 bases). V lost 5 bases to trimming and J lost 3 bases, with 16 bases between them. In germline, CDR1 is DFQATT, CDR2 SNEGSKA (reference sequence). The CDR3 runs 15 residues. The CDR3 region has the DNA TGCAGTGCTGAGGTTAGGGGGTCGGCTAATGAAAAACTGTTTTTT. It is translated as CSAEVRGSANEKLFF.

This clonotype was seen a handful of times. The chain links TRBV20-1 to TRBJ2-1; 14 positions match TRBD2. V lost 2 bases to trimming and J lost 12 bases; unmatched junction nucleotides: 3. The CDR3 extends over 13 amino acids. Looked up from germline, CDR1 is DFQATT and CDR2 is SNEGSKA (reference sequence). CDR3 in amino acids: CSARPGTSGRQFF. CDR3 in DNA: TGCAGTGCTAGACCCGGGACTAGCGGGAGGCAGTTCTTC.

This clonotype was detected a few times. The CDR3 nucleotides read TGTGCCAGCAGCTTATACGGCGGGGGGGCTACTGAGCAGTTCTTC. Amino acids: CASSLYGGGATEQFF. This chain links TRBV7-6 with TRBJ2-1; TRBD2 aligns across 9 bases. The germline V gene encodes CDR1 SGHVS and CDR2 FNYEAQ. There are 15 residues in the CDR3. The V segment lost 2 bases and the J segment 9 bases; nucleotides outside the gene matches: 8.

The gene calls are TRBV5-1 and TRBJ1-2; a possible D gene is TRBD1 (5 bases). The V end was cut by 4 bases, the J end by 4 bases, with 14 bases between. In germline, CDR1 is SGHRS, CDR2 YFSETQ. The length of the CDR3 is 14 residues. CDR3 in amino acids: CASSADSSGYGYTF. Written as DNA, the CDR3 is TGCGCCAGCAGCGCAGACAGTTCGGGCTATGGCTACACCTTC.

The gene calls are TRBV28 and TRBJ1-4, with D uncertain. The CDR3 is 14 amino acids. Trimming pared 4 bases from V and 4 bases from J, leaving 10 bases between. Germline V lookup: CDR1 MDHEN, CDR2 SYDVKM. CDR3 in amino acids: CASSSRIINEKLFF. The CDR3 bases are TGTGCCAGCAGTTCCCGGATAATTAATGAAAAACTGTTTTTT. Looking up the rest from reference TRBV28 and TRBJ1-4 gives the full variable domain: DVKVTQSSRYLVKRTGEKVFLECVQDMDHENMFWYRQDPGLGLRLIYFSYDVKMKEKGDIPEGYSVSREKKERFSLILESASTNQTSMYLCASSSRIINEKLFFGSGTQLSVL.

The rearrangement uses TRBV10-3 and TRBJ1-1, with 10 nucleotides matching TRBD1. CDR1 ENHRY and CDR2 SYGVKD come from the germline V gene. The CDR3 extends over 15 amino acids. Trimming cost V 6 bases and J 1 base; bases outside gene matches: 5. CDR3 protein: CAIRGDRGQNTEAFF. CDR3 nucleotides: TGTGCCATCAGGGGGGACAGGGGCCAGAACACTGAAGCTTTCTTT.

V is TRBV6-1 and J is TRBJ2-5; possibly TRBD2 for D (6 bases). Trimming left V 1 base short and J 4 bases short, with 7 bases between. From germline, CDR1 is MNHNS and CDR2 SASEGT. The CDR3 runs to 13 residues. This CDR3 is CASSEVGGETQYF. The DNA of the CDR3 is TGTGCCAGCAGTGAAGTGGGGGGAGAGACCCAGTACTTC.

The V and J genes are TRBV10-3 and TRBJ2-7; 7 bases agree with TRBD1. Germline V gene sequence: CDR1 ENHRY, CDR2 SYGVKD. J gave up 3 bases and V 1 base, and 6 bases lay outside the gene matches. This CDR3 has 15 residues. CDR3 loop: CAISELTGSGYEQYF. In nucleotides, the CDR3 is TGTGCCATCAGTGAGTTGACAGGGTCGGGCTACGAGCAGTACTTC.

This sequence joins TRBV29-1 and TRBJ2-1; no clear D gene. Trimming left V 2 bases short and J 9 bases short, with 5 bases between. The CDR3 length is 10 residues. Germline CDR1 and CDR2: SQVTM and ANQGSEA. The CDR3 reads CSVEMLEQFF. The DNA of the CDR3 is TGCAGCGTTGAAATGCTTGAGCAGTTCTTC.

This clonotype was found a few times. The genes are TRBV7-8 and TRBJ2-5; no clear D. V lost 5 bases, J lost 0 bases, and 10 bases lay in between. The V gene's germline CDR1 is SGHVS and CDR2 FQNEAQ. This CDR3 has 14 amino acids. CDR3 DNA: TGTGCCAGCAGCCTATACAGTTACCAAGAGACCCAGTACTTC. Its translation: CASSLYSYQETQYF.

This clonotype was detected a few times. The chain couples TRBV6-1 to TRBJ1-2, with D unresolved. The CDR3 covers 15 residues. V was cut by 6 bases and J by 0 bases, with 14 bases left in between. Germline CDR1 MNHNS, CDR2 SASEGT. Here the CDR3 DNA reads TGTGCCAGCAGCCCCGTAGGGCTCTCTAACTATGGCTACACCTTC. This translates into CASSPVGLSNYGYTF.

This clonotype was recorded once. This chain joins TRBV5-3 and TRBJ1-5, with a tentative D call TRBD1 (6 bases). TRBV5-3 is labeled an ORF, and its function is uncertain. V was clipped by 8 bases and J by 0 bases, with 15 bases between them. The CDR3 contains 15 residues. This CDR3 reads CASSLDRTSNQPQHF. CDR3 sequence (DNA): TGTGCCAGCAGCCTCGACAGGACTAGCAATCAGCCCCAGCATTTT.

The chain carries TRBV6-6 and TRBJ1-5; no firm D call. The V gene lost 6 bases and the J gene lost 4 bases, with 10 bases spanning the gap. CDR3 length: 13 amino acids. The germline CDR1 and CDR2 sequences are MNHNY and SVGAGI (reference sequence). Written as DNA, the CDR3 is TGTGCCAGCAGCCACCAAGAAAATCAGCCCCAGCATTTT. Translated, it gives CASSHQENQPQHF.

This clonotype was picked up a small number of times. This rearrangement joins TRBV10-3 to TRBJ2-7, with 7 bases that match TRBD2. Germline loops: CDR1 ENHRY, CDR2 SYGVKD. Trimming took 3 bases from V and 5 from J; bases not matched to a gene: 7. The CDR3 is 14 residues long. CDR3 residues: CAISESSGNHEQYF. DNA of the CDR3: TGTGCCATCAGTGAATCAAGCGGGAACCACGAGCAGTACTTC.

The chain joins TRBV7-9 to TRBJ1-2; TRBD1 matches 9 bases. The junction had 9 bases not matched to a gene; V was cut back by 5 bases and J by 8 bases. CDR1 is SEHNR and CDR2 is FQNEAQ in the germline V gene (reference sequence). This CDR3 is 14 amino acids long. The CDR3 reads CASSPEQGAGGYTF. The CDR3 DNA follows: TGTGCCAGCAGCCCCGAACAGGGGGCGGGCGGCTACACCTTC.

The rearrangement links TRBV5-6 to TRBJ1-1; weak D call: TRBD1 (6 bases). The germline V and J ends were trimmed by 4 bases and 1 base, with 20 bases remaining between them. This CDR3 has 17 residues. CDR1 and CDR2 (germline): SGHDT, YYEEEE. CDR3 sequence (DNA): TGTGCCAGCAGCCCGAGGTGGGCAGGGGCGGGGAACACTGAAGCTTTCTTT. Translation gives CASSPRWAGAGNTEAFF.

The chain joins TRBV15 to TRBJ2-1; 11 bases are shared with TRBD2. The CDR3 is 15 residues long. CDR1 and CDR2 (germline): LNHNV, YYDKDF (reference sequence). V shed 5 bases and J 8 bases; nucleotides not matched to a gene: 8. CDR3 residues: CATSFSGGAGDEQFF. The CDR3 region has the DNA TGTGCCACCAGCTTTAGCGGGGGGGCGGGGGATGAGCAGTTCTTC.